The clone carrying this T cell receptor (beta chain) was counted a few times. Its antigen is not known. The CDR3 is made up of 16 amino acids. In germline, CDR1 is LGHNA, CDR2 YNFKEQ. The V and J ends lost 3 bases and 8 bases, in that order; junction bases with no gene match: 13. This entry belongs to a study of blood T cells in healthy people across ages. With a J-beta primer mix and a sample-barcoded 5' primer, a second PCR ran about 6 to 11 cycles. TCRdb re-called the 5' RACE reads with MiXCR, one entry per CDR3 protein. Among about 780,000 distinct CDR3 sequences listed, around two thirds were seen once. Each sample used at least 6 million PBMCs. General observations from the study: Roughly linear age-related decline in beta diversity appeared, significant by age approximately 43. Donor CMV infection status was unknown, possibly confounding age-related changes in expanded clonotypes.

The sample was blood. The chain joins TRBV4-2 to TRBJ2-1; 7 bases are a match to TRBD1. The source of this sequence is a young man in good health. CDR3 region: CASSQGDETGWYEQFF. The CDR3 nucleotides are TGTGCCAGCAGCCAGGGGGATGAGACAGGGTGGTATGAGCAGTTCTTC.